Here is one T cell receptor beta chain with its context. The sample comes from a study of blood T cell repertoires in COVID-19. The J segment lost 3 bases and the V segment lost 0 bases, leaving 9 bases of the junction unmatched. This CDR3 has 17 residues. In germline, CDR1 is LGHNA, CDR2 YSLEER. As originally analysed: Quantification of nucleated cells was approximated via reference gene primer amplification. Libraries were prepared by immunoSEQ multiplex PCR; TCRdb keeps only in-frame clonotypes and omits some of them. The DNA gave D and trimming, while V, J and clone size come from that table. The data show 90,000 or so clones, roughly 88% seen once. Seattle's enrolled individuals joined amid active infection and were then monitored longitudinally.

The chain has TRBV4-3 and TRBJ2-7; the match to TRBD1 covers 9 bases. The clonotype comes from a man aged 18 to 29 with COVID-19, enrolled during active disease. Source material: peripheral blood. As DNA, the CDR3 is TGCGCCAGCAGCCAAGATTATACCGGGACAGGGCTCTACGAGCAGTACTTC. Translating it yields CASSQDYTGTGLYEQYF.